This T cell receptor beta chain is drawn from a study of shared clonotypes between healthy human individuals. Measured with immunoSEQ multiplex PCR; TCRdb has only the in-frame clones, and not every one. The data show some 2,000,000 clones, almost 96% seen once. Germline V gene lookup returns CDR1 MNHEY and CDR2 SMNVEV (reference sequence). With 2 bases removed from V and 13 bases from J, the gap between germline ends came to 12 bases. The CDR3 spans 13 residues. V and J are TRBV27 and TRBJ1-6; D gene ambiguous. The sequenced sample was naive CD4+ T cells sorted from blood. Subset meaning: CD45RA+ positively selected. This receptor was obtained from a man between 18 and 29 years old in good health. The CDR3 nucleotides are TGTGCCAGCAGTTTAGAGAGGGCATACCCCCTCCACTTT. This encodes CASSLERAYPLHF.